A selection of T cell receptor beta chains follows, all from one sample in a study of T cells in tumors after PD-1 blockade. Repertoires were generated with immunoSEQ multiplex PCR, while TCRdb's copy carries only in-frame clones and drops some. The data hold approximately 47,000 clones, with roughly three quarters observed a single time. This material consisted of PBMCs, taken before anti-PD-1 therapy. These receptors were taken from a human donor with advanced basal cell or squamous cell carcinoma (not recorded which). The CDR3 runs from the conserved cysteine through the conserved F or W. Fields, in order: J gene, D gene, V gene, clone size, CDR3 protein, CDR3 DNA. D genes are given only for firm matches. The size field is filled for only some rows; it gives once, few, many or a size class.

TRBJ1-5	.	TRBV19	once	CASSIPRISNQPQHF	TGTGCCAGTAGTATCCCCCGGATAAGCAATCAGCCCCAGCATTTT
TRBJ2-1	.	TRBV6-4	.	CASSDPGPPRYNEQFF	TGTGCCAGCAGTGACCCGGGCCCTCCAAGATACAATGAGCAGTTCTTC
TRBJ2-2	.	TRBV6-5	.	CASSYMAANTGELFF	TGTGCCAGCAGTTACATGGCAGCGAACACCGGGGAGCTGTTTTTT
TRBJ1-6	TRBD1	TRBV6-5	few	CASSPSTGKSPLHF	TGTGCCAGCAGCCCGTCGACAGGGAAATCACCCCTCCACTTT
TRBJ1-4	.	TRBV4-1	.	CASSQDRAGSEKLFF	TGCGCCAGCAGCCAAGATCGAGCAGGGTCTGAAAAACTGTTTTTT
TRBJ2-2	.	TRBV5-1	.	CASRLAWGTGELFF	TGCGCCAGCAGGCTAGCATGGGGGACCGGGGAGCTGTTTTTT
TRBJ1-2	TRBD1	TRBV7-6	.	CASSSDLTGVGLHYGYTF	TGTGCCAGCAGCTCTGATTTAACAGGGGTAGGGCTTCACTATGGCTACACCTTC
TRBJ1-4	.	TRBV7-8	few	CASSSGMGSLATNEKLFF	TGTGCCAGCAGCTCCGGAATGGGGAGCTTAGCAACTAATGAAAAACTGTTTTTT
TRBJ2-5	.	TRBV28	.	CASSLGSYQETQYF	TGTGCCAGCAGCCTAGGGAGTTATCAAGAGACCCAGTACTTC
TRBJ2-7	TRBD2	TRBV28	once	CASKEWSGESYEQYF	TGTGCCAGCAAGGAATGGAGCGGGGAGTCTTACGAGCAGTACTTC
TRBJ2-6	TRBD1	TRBV29-1	few	CSVFEGQGSSGANVLTF	TGCAGCGTTTTTGAAGGACAGGGGAGCTCTGGGGCCAACGTCCTGACTTTC
TRBJ2-1	TRBD1	TRBV9	.	CASSEQGAYNEQFF	TGTGCCAGCAGCGAACAGGGGGCTTACAATGAGCAGTTCTTC
TRBJ2-1	TRBD1	TRBV5-4	medium-sized	CASSGPPSGQGAGEQFF	TGTGCCAGCAGCGGCCCACCGTCGGGACAGGGGGCAGGAGAGCAGTTCTTC
TRBJ2-4	TRBD2	TRBV7-2	.	CASSPTRTGRSGIQYF	TGTGCCAGCAGCCCCACCCGGACCGGGAGGTCGGGCATTCAGTACTTC